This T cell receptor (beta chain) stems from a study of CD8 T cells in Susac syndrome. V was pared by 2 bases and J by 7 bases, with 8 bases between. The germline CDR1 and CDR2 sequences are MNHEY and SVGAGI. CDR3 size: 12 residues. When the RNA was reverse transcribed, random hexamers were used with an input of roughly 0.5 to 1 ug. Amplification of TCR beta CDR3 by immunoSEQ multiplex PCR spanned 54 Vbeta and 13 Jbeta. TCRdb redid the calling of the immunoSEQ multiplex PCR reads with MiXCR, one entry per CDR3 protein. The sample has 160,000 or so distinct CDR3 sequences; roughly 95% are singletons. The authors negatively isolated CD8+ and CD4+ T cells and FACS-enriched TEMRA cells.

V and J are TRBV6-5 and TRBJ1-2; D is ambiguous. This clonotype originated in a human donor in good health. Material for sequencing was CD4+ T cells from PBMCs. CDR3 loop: CASSYKGFGYTF. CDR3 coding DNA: TGTGCCAGCAGTTACAAAGGTTTTGGCTACACCTTC.